These 25 T cell receptor beta chains share one sample of origin, sequenced in a study of early T cells in non-severe SARS-CoV-2 infection. Using its own MiXCR run on the 5' RACE reads, TCRdb lists one record per CDR3 protein. The sample shows roughly 75,000 distinct CDR3 sequences, around 8.7% of them seen only once. Input material: whole blood. These receptors originate from an adult who was a healthcare worker with PCR-confirmed SARS-CoV-2 infection or an uninfected control (not recorded which).

This clonotype has just a few counts. This chain uses TRBV28 with TRBJ1-2; D is undetermined. The CDR3 is 12 amino acids. Germline loops: CDR1 MDHEN, CDR2 SYDVKM. The V gene lost 8 bases and the J gene lost 2 bases, with 9 bases spanning the gap. CDR3 sequence (DNA): TGTGCCAGCGAGGGTCTAAACTATGGCTACACCTTC. This encodes CASEGLNYGYTF.

This rearrangement joins TRBV5-1 to TRBJ2-7; TRBD1 agrees at 7 bases. In germline, CDR1 is SGHRS, CDR2 YFSETQ. V dropped 2 bases and J dropped 3; count of bases not matched to a gene: 11. The CDR3 spans 16 residues. Here the CDR3 reads CASSLSETGSYYEQYF. As DNA, the CDR3 is TGCGCCAGCAGCTTATCGGAGACAGGGTCCTACTACGAGCAGTACTTC.

This clonotype showed up many times. The CDR3 DNA sequence: TGTGCCTCGGACCGGGACAGGGTGGACATTCAGTACTTC. It translates to CASDRDRVDIQYF. The V call is TRBV2, the J call TRBJ2-4; TRBD1 aligns across 9 bases. The V gene end was trimmed by 11 bases and the J gene end by 8 bases; junction bases not matched to a gene: 10. The length of the CDR3 is 13 residues. CDR1 is SNHLY and CDR2 is FYNNEI in the germline V gene.

This clonotype was recorded at least ten times. The chain is built from TRBV5-1 and TRBJ2-2; 8 bases align to TRBD2. This CDR3 comprises 14 residues. Unmatched junction bases numbered 5, after V lost 2 bases and J lost 8 bases. Per germline, CDR1 SGHRS and CDR2 YFSETQ. CDR3 sequence: CASSFPSGLGELFF. The DNA of the CDR3 is TGCGCCAGCAGCTTCCCTAGCGGGCTGGGGGAGCTGTTTTTT.

In its sample, this clonotype was seen many times. The chain has TRBV7-9 and TRBJ1-4; 10 positions agree with TRBD1. V shed 3 bases, J shed 5 bases, and the junction held 0 bases outside the gene matches. The CDR3 has 14 residues. Germline loops: CDR1 SEHNR, CDR2 FQNEAQ (reference sequence). The CDR3 DNA is TGTGCCAGCAGCTTGGGACAGGGGAATGAAAAACTGTTTTTT. Residues: CASSLGQGNEKLFF.

This clonotype was seen ten or more times. V usage is TRBV21-1 and J usage is TRBJ2-1; the listed D gene, TRBD2, was not tested against the DNA. TRBV21-1 is reported as a pseudogene. The CDR3 loop spans 14 amino acids. The CDR3 bases are TGTGCCAGCAGTTCACGACTAGCGGCGTATGAGCAGTTCTTC. The encoded protein is CASSSRLAAYEQFF.

CDR3 bases: TGTGCCAGCAGTTCGTCTCGACCCTGGGATACGCAGTATTTT. The encoded protein is CASSSSRPWDTQYF. This chain connects TRBV28 to TRBJ2-3; D is undetermined. V was pared by 4 bases and J by 6 bases, with 14 bases between. The CDR3 extends over 14 amino acids. Germline V lookup: CDR1 MDHEN, CDR2 SYDVKM.

This clonotype came up many times. The chain employs TRBV2 and TRBJ2-1, with 9 bases fitting TRBD2. The length of the CDR3 is 17 residues. The germline V gene has CDR1 SNHLY and CDR2 FYNNEI. V was pared by 0 bases and J by 2 bases, with 5 bases of the junction left unmatched. The CDR3 DNA follows: TGTGCCAGCAGTGAAGCGAGGGCTAGCGGGACCTACAATGAGCAGTTCTTC. It specifies CASSEARASGTYNEQFF. The whole variable domain, filled in from reference TRBV2 and TRBJ2-1, reads EPEVTQTPSHQVTQMGQEVILRCVPISNHLYFYWYRQILGQKVEFLVSFYNNEISEKSEIFDDQFSVERPDGSNFTLKIRSTKLEDSAMYFCASSEARASGTYNEQFFGPGTRLTVL.

This clonotype was detected only a few times. The chain joins TRBV24-1 to TRBJ2-2, with TRBD1 matching 9 bases. The length of the CDR3 is 16 residues. Germline loops: CDR1 KGHDR, CDR2 SFDVKD. Trimming removed 7 bases from V and 11 bases from J; junction bases left unmatched: 16. This CDR3 is CATSRPDTGGTVELFF. The CDR3, as DNA: TGTGCCACCAGCCGACCGGATACAGGGGGCACGGTAGAGCTGTTTTTT.

There are a few counts of this clonotype. The genes are TRBV5-4 and TRBJ2-1, with 12 bases lining up with TRBD1. Trimming at V came to 4 bases and at J to 9 bases, leaving 5 bases not matched to a gene. The CDR3 totals 14 residues. Germline CDR1 is SGHNT and CDR2 is YYREEE (reference sequence). Here the CDR3 reads CASSRDRGQGEQFF. CDR3 bases: TGTGCCAGCAGCCGGGACAGGGGGCAGGGTGAGCAGTTCTTC.

This clonotype has just a few counts. CDR3 amino acids: CASSQEVTGELFF. In DNA, the CDR3 is TGTGCCAGCAGCCAAGAGGTTACCGGGGAGCTGTTTTTT. The chain links TRBV11-2 to TRBJ2-2, with unresolved D. The CDR3 is made up of 13 amino acids. Germline CDR1 is SGHAT and CDR2 is FQNNGV. The ends were cut back, 5 bases at V and 5 bases at J, with 9 bases in the middle.

The CDR3 nucleotides read TGTGCCAGCAGCAGAAGAGGCAGTCGAGACGAGCAGTACTTC. Encoded protein: CASSRRGSRDEQYF. This sequence joins TRBV28 and TRBJ2-7; no clear D gene. CDR1 is MDHEN, CDR2 SYDVKM, per germline. This CDR3 contains 14 residues. V was cut by 6 bases and J by 5 bases, with 17 bases left in between.

This clonotype was seen more than once but under ten times. V usage is TRBV10-3 and J usage is TRBJ2-1, with 8 bases identical to TRBD2. CDR1 and CDR2 from the germline V gene are ENHRY and SYGVKD. The CDR3 length is 16 residues. Trimming removed 3 bases from V and 1 base from J; junction bases left unmatched: 5. The CDR3 DNA follows: TGTGCCATCAGTGATTCGGGAGGGCCATCCTACAATGAGCAGTTCTTC. It specifies CAISDSGGPSYNEQFF.

V gene TRBV7-2 combines with J gene TRBJ1-2, with D perhaps matching TRBD1 (6 bases). Germline V CDR1 and CDR2: SGHTA, FQGNSA. The CDR3 loop spans 18 amino acids. V lost 0 bases and J lost 1, with 18 bases in between. CDR3 in DNA: TGTGCCAGCAGCTTAGCGTTTGGTGTCACAGGGATTAACTATGGCTACACCTTC. Translating gives CASSLAFGVTGINYGYTF.

This clonotype was seen ten or more times. This chain uses TRBV3-1 with TRBJ2-5; D possibly corresponds to TRBD1 (6 bases). Germline V gene data show CDR1 as LGHDT and CDR2 as YNNKEL (reference sequence). This CDR3 is 17 amino acids long. Trimming shortened V by 0 bases and J by 1 base, and 15 bases separated the two germline ends. DNA of the CDR3: TGTGCCAGCAGCCAAGATTTGGACAGCGTTTTCCAAGAGACCCAGTACTTC. This gives the protein CASSQDLDSVFQETQYF.

This clonotype was picked up a small number of times. The rearrangement uses TRBV5-1 and TRBJ2-1; TRBD2 matches 7 bases. Trimming cost V 4 bases and J 2 bases; bases outside gene matches: 3. The CDR3 is made up of 14 amino acids. CDR1 and CDR2 (germline): SGHRS, YFSETQ. CDR3 in DNA: TGCGCCAGCAGCGCGGGAGAGCCCTACAATGAGCAGTTCTTC. Translating gives CASSAGEPYNEQFF.

There are many counts of this clonotype. The chain carries TRBV3-1 and TRBJ2-1; 9 bases match TRBD2. The CDR3 is made up of 18 amino acids. Trimming cost V 4 bases and J 5 bases; bases outside gene matches: 15. Germline CDR1 LGHDT, CDR2 YNNKEL (reference sequence). The chain's CDR3 is CASSPYPLTSSGNNEQFF. For the CDR3, the DNA is TGTGCCAGCAGCCCATACCCTTTGACGTCTAGCGGGAACAATGAGCAGTTCTTC.

The chain couples TRBV27 to TRBJ2-7; 8 bases are shared with TRBD2. This CDR3 is 13 amino acids long. The ends lost 7 bases at V and 3 bases at J; junction bases unmatched: 5. Germline loops: CDR1 MNHEY, CDR2 SMNVEV (reference sequence). CDR3 sequence reads: CASKKRENYEQYF. DNA of the CDR3: TGTGCCAGCAAGAAGCGGGAGAACTACGAGCAGTACTTC.

The rearrangement uses TRBV12-3 or TRBV12-4 and TRBJ2-5; a possible D gene is TRBD1 (5 bases). Trimming stripped 7 bases from V and 5 bases from J, with 17 bases between. CDR3 length: 14 amino acids. CDR3 DNA: TGTGCCAGCACCCAGGGTCTACCTGGGGAGACCCAGTACTTC. Its protein product is CASTQGLPGETQYF.

The table lists this clonotype with a few counts. The chain is built from TRBV30 and TRBJ2-6; D possibly corresponds to TRBD1 (5 bases). V lost 4 bases, J lost 0 bases, and 10 bases lay in between. CDR1 and CDR2 from the germline V gene are GTSNPN and SVGIG (reference sequence). This CDR3 is 15 amino acids long. CDR3 sequence reads: CAWNQGNSGANVLTF. CDR3 coding DNA: TGTGCCTGGAATCAGGGTAACTCTGGGGCCAACGTCCTGACTTTC.

This clonotype appeared many times. The CDR3 spells CASSLRSGTWTPEQYF. In DNA, the CDR3 is TGTGCCAGCAGCTTGCGCTCCGGGACATGGACCCCCGAGCAGTACTTC. The rearrangement links TRBV5-4 to TRBJ2-7; possibly TRBD1 for D (6 bases). V lost 1 base to trimming and J lost 6 bases, with 20 bases between them. Per the germline V gene, CDR1 is SGHNT and CDR2 is YYREEE (reference sequence). The CDR3 is 16 amino acids.

This clonotype was recorded many times. This chain joins TRBV5-1 and TRBJ2-1, with TRBD1 matching over 7 bases. The germline CDR1 and CDR2 sequences are SGHRS and YFSETQ. V lost 5 bases, J lost 4 bases, and 12 bases stayed unmatched. This CDR3 is 16 amino acids long. The CDR3 DNA reads as TGCGCCAGCAGGAACCCAGACAGGGATTCGTACAATGAGCAGTTCTTC. It is translated as CASRNPDRDSYNEQFF.

The chain joins TRBV18 to TRBJ1-1, with 7 bases identical to TRBD1. Losses at the gene ends were 4 bases for V and 1 base for J; bases not matched to a gene: 9. This CDR3 contains 16 residues. Germline loops: CDR1 KGHSH, CDR2 LQKENI. The CDR3 DNA sequence: TGTGCCAGCTCACAAATTCCCGGGACAGCGAACACTGAAGCTTTCTTT. Its protein product is CASSQIPGTANTEAFF.

This clonotype was recorded at least ten times. The chain uses TRBV18 and TRBJ1-1; D unclear. The CDR3 is 14 residues long. V was pared by 2 bases and J by 8 bases, with 15 bases between. Per germline, CDR1 KGHSH and CDR2 LQKENI. CDR3 coding DNA: TGTGCCAGCTCACCATCCCGGACGGCAATCGAAGCTTTCTTT. It translates to CASSPSRTAIEAFF.

This clonotype was detected many times. CDR3 bases: TGTGCCTGGAGCCGGACAGGGTGGGAGGAAAAACTGTTTTTT. This sequence encodes CAWSRTGWEEKLFF. The chain joins TRBV30 to TRBJ1-4; 8 bases are a match to TRBD1. Germline CDR1 and CDR2: GTSNPN and SVGIG (reference sequence). CDR3 length equals 14 residues. V lost 3 bases and J lost 8; bases outside the gene matches: 8.